This T cell receptor (beta chain) was sequenced in a study of blood T cell repertoires in COVID-19 (dated by TCRdb to the early 2020s). Describing the broader study: Samples covering the acute and convalescent phases of COVID-19 were provided by collaborators in the United States, Italy and Spain. The prospective study material was composed of cDNA or gDNA derived from T cells, B-cell-depleted T cells, or PBMCs. The dataset comprised deeply sampled blood TCRbeta repertoires from subjects exposed to, actively infected with, or recovered from COVID-19. Sample metadata almost always included a de-identified subject ID, COVID-19 status, age in years and sex. A freely available public database, intended as a resource for researchers studying the immune response to SARS-CoV-2, is where the repertoires were released. Where HLA class I and class II types were available, the types were taken from metadata supplied by the sample provider, not from assay-based typing. Samples were obtained from the ongoing ImmuneRACE study (first 160 participants) and from roughly 1,300 subjects provided by 6 global collaborators.

What the research found in general, with its limitations: The quantity of clinical and demographic metadata differed by source and by participant and was supplied without curation.

The germline V gene (reference sequence) sets CDR1 to MNHEY and CDR2 to SMNVEV. V is trimmed back by 2 bases and J by 0 bases, and the junction contains 3 bases that no gene match accounts for. The CDR3 runs 16 residues from the cysteine to the phenylalanine. Kept here is only the CDR3 DNA, which spans 48 bases and is read in frame from base 1. The immunoSEQ Assay, a bias-controlled multiplex PCR, was used to amplify TCRbeta CDR3 regions from genomic DNA. Per the authors' processing: Nucleated cell counts per sample were estimated from amplification of reference gene primers within the assay. To quantify the absolute abundance of each unique TCRbeta CDR3 rearrangement, sequence reads were collapsed and filtered. Productive Simpson clonality was computed per sample as the square root of Simpson's diversity index over productive rearrangements. The immuneACCESS repertoire file appears here via TCRdb, limited to in-frame rearrangements. These files lack a portion of the clones; in checked studies, under half of the deficit traces to unresolved V genes, and the cause of the others is not known. V, J and clone size reflect that table, while D and trimming were determined from the DNA. In all, the sample holds roughly 260,000 clones, and approximately 89% of those were seen once. Over 2% of the sample is held by the ten biggest clonotypes.

Each collaborating institution followed its own protocols to collect whole blood in K2EDTA tubes. For TCRbeta analysis, collaborators shipped samples in one of three forms: frozen whole blood, isolated PBMCs, or DNA extracted from either of those sample types. As concerns this clone: The specificity of this receptor is unknown. No clone much larger than this one lies a single base away; base qualities are absent.

This TCR was sampled from a woman between 50 and 59 years old with acute or convalescent COVID-19. Sequences were obtained from peripheral blood. The sequence links TRBV27 to TRBJ2-1, and 8 junctional nucleotides match TRBD2. For the CDR3, the sequence is CASSLRGLGSYNEQFF. In nucleotide form, the sequence is TGTGCCAGCAGTTTACGGGGACTAGGCTCCTACAATGAGCAGTTCTTC.